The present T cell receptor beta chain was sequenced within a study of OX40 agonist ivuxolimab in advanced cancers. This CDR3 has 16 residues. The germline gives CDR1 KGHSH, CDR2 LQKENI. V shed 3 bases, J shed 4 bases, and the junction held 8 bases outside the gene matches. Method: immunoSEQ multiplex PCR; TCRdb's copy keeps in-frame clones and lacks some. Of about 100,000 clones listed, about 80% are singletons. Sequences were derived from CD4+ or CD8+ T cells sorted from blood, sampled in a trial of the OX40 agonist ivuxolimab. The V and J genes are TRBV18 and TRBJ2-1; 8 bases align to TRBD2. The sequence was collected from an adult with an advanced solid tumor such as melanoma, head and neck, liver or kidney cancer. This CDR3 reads CASSPSGGAGYNEQFF. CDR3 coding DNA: TGTGCCAGCTCACCTTCCGGGGGGGCAGGGTACAATGAGCAGTTCTTC.